This TCR beta chain was recovered during a study of cytomegalovirus exposure and HLA in healthy donors. Trimming pared 1 base from V and 2 bases from J, leaving 5 bases between. Germline V gene sequence: CDR1 SGHNT, CDR2 YENEEA. The CDR3 length is 13 residues. Primers for the PCR totalled 60 Vbeta and 13 Jbeta. Generated by immunoSEQ multiplex PCR, the TCRdb table keeps only in-frame clones and is missing some. In the table there are roughly 140,000 clones, roughly 72% of which are singletons. The source of this sequence is a man between 35 and 55 years old in good health and CMV-seronegative. The chain is built from TRBV11-3 and TRBJ2-5; no firm D call. Sequencing was performed on PBMCs. The CDR3 here is CASSLGVQETQYF. In DNA, the CDR3 is TGTGCCAGCAGCTTAGGAGTTCAAGAGACCCAGTACTTC.